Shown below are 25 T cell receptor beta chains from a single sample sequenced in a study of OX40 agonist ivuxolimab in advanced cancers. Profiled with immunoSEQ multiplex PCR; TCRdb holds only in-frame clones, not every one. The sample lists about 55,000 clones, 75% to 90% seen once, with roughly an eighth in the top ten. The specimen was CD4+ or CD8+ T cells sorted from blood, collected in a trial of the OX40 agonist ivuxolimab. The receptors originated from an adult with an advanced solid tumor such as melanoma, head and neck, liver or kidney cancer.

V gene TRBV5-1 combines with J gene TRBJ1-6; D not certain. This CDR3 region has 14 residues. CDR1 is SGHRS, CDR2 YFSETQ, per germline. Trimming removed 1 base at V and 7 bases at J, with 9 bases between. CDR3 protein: CASSLIQSNSPLHF. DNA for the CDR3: TGCGCCAGCAGCTTGATACAGAGCAATTCACCCCTCCACTTT. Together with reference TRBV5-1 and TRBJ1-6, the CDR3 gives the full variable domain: KAGVTQTPRYLIKTRGQQVTLSCSPISGHRSVSWYQQTPGQGLQFLFEYFSETQRNKGNFPGRFSGRQFSNSRSEMNVSTLELGDSALYLCASSLIQSNSPLHFGNGTRLTVT.

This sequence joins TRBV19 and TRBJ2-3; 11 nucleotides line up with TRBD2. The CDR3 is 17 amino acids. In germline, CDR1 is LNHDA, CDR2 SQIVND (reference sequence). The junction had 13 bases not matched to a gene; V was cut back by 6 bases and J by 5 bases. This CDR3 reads CASRLSPGTSGGDTQYF. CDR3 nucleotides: TGTGCCAGTAGACTTAGTCCCGGGACTAGCGGAGGAGATACGCAGTATTTT.

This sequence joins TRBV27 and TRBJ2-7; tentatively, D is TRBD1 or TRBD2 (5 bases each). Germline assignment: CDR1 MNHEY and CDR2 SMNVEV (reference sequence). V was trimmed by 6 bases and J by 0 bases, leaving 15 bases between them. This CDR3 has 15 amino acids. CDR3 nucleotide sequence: TGTGCCAGCAGGAAGATCAGGGAGACCTCCTACGAGCAGTACTTC. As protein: CASRKIRETSYEQYF.

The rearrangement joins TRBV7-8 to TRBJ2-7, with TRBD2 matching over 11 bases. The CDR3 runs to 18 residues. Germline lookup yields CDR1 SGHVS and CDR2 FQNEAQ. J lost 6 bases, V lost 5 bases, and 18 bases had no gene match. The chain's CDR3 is CASSGSSSGRSRAREQYF. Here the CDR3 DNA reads TGTGCCAGCAGCGGGTCCTCTAGCGGGAGGTCCAGGGCCCGCGAGCAGTACTTC. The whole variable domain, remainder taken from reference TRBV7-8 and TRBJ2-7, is GAGVSQSPRYKVAKRGQDVALRCDPISGHVSLFWYQQALGQGPEFLTYFQNEAQLDKSGLPSDRFFAERPEGSVSTLKIQRTQQEDSAVYLCASSGSSSGRSRAREQYFGPGTRLTVT.

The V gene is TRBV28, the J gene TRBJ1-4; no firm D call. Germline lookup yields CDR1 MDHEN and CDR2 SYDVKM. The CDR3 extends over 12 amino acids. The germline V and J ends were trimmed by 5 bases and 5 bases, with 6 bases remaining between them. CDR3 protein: CASSPPNEKLFF. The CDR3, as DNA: TGTGCCAGCAGTCCCCCCAATGAAAAACTGTTTTTT.

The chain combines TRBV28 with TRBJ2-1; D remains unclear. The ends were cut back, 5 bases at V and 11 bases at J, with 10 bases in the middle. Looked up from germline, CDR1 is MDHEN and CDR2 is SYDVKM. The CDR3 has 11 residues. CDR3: CASSLRAQQFF. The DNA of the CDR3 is TGTGCCAGCAGTCTTCGGGCTCAGCAGTTCTTC.

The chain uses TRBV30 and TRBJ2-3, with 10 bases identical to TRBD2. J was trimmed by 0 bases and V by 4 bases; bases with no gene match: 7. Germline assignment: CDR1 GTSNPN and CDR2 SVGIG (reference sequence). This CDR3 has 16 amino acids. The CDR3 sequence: CAWTLAGVRSTDTQYF. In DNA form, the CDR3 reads TGTGCCTGGACCCTAGCGGGAGTAAGAAGCACAGATACGCAGTATTTT.

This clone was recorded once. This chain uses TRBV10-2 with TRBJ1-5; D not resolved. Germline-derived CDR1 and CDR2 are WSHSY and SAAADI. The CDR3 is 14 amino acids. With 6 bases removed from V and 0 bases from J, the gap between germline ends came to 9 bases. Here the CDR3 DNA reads TGCGCCAGCAGGACTTCTATTAGCAATCAGCCCCAGCATTTT. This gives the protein CASRTSISNQPQHF.

In nucleotides, the CDR3 is TGTGCCAGCATTGACAGGGCGGCGAACACTGAAGCTTTCTTT. Protein: CASIDRAANTEAFF. V gene TRBV27 combines with J gene TRBJ1-1; TRBD1 agrees at 7 bases. The V gene's germline CDR1 is MNHEY and CDR2 SMNVEV (reference sequence). V shed 7 bases, J shed 1 base, and the junction held 6 bases outside the gene matches. The CDR3 extends over 14 amino acids.

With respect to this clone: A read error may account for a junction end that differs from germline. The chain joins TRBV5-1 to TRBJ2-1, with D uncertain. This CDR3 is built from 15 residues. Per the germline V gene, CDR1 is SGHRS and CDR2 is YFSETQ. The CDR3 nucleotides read TGCGCCAGCAGCTTGGTCCAGGTGTCCTATAATGAGCAGTTCTTC. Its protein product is CASSLVQVSYNEQFF.

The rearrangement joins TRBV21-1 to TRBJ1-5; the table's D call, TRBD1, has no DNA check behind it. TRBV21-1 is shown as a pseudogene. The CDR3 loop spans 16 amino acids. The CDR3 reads CASSKSPGHLNQPQHF. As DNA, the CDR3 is TGTGCCAGCAGCAAATCCCCGGGACACCTCAATCAGCCCCAGCATTTT.

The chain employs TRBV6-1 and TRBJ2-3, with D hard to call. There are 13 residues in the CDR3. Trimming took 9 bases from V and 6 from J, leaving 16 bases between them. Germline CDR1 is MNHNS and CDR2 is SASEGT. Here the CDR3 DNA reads TGTGCCAGTACACGGATCGTGATGGATACGCAGTATTTT. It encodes CASTRIVMDTQYF.

CDR3 region: CASSQGKAYYTEAFF. The DNA for the CDR3 is TGTGCCAGCAGCCAGGGCAAAGCATACTACACTGAAGCTTTCTTT. The chain carries TRBV11-1 and TRBJ1-1; maybe TRBD1 (5 bases). Germline CDR1 SGHAT, CDR2 FQDESV (reference sequence). This CDR3 spans 15 amino acids. V was cut by 5 bases and J by 3 bases, with 16 bases left in between. The full variable domain, rest sourced from reference TRBV11-1 and TRBJ1-1, is EAEVAQSPRYKITEKSQAVAFWCDPISGHATLYWYRQILGQGPELLVQFQDESVVDDSQLPKDRFSAERLKGVDSTLKIQPAELGDSAMYLCASSQGKAYYTEAFFGQGTRLTVV.

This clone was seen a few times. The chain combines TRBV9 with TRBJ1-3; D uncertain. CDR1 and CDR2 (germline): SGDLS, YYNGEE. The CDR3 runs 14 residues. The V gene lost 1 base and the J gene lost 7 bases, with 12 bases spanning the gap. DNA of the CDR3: TGTGCCAGCAGCGTAACGACATCTAGGAACACCATATATTTT. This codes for CASSVTTSRNTIYF.

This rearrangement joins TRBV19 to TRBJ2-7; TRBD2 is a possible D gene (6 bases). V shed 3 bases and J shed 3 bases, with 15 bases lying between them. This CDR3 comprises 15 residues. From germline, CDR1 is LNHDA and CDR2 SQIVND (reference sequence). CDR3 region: CASSMSSAPYYEQYF. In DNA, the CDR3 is TGTGCCAGTAGTATGTCTAGCGCGCCATACTACGAGCAGTACTTC. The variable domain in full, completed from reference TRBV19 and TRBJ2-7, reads DGGITQSPKYLFRKEGQNVTLSCEQNLNHDAMYWYRQDPGQGLRLIYYSQIVNDFQKGDIAEGYSVSREKKESFPLTVTSAQKNPTAFYLCASSMSSAPYYEQYFGPGTRLTVT.

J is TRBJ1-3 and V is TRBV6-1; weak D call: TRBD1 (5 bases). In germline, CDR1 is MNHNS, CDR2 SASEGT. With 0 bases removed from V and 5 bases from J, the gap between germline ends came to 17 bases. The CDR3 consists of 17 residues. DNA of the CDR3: TGTGCCAGCAGTGAAGCGCTTCCTCAGGGAGGGAGAAACACCATATATTTT. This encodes CASSEALPQGGRNTIYF.

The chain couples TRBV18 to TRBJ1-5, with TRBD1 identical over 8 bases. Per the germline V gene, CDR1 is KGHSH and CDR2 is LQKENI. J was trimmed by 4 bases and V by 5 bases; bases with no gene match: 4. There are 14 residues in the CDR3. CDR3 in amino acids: CASSATGVNQPQHF. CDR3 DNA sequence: TGTGCCAGCTCAGCGACAGGGGTGAATCAGCCCCAGCATTTT.

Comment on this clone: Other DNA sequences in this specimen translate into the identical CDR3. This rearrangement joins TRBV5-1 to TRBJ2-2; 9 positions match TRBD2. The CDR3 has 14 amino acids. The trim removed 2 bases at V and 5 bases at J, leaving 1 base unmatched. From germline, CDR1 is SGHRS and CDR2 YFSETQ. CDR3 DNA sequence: TGCGCCAGCAGCTTAGCGGGAGGTACCGGGGAGCTGTTTTTT. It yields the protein CASSLAGGTGELFF.

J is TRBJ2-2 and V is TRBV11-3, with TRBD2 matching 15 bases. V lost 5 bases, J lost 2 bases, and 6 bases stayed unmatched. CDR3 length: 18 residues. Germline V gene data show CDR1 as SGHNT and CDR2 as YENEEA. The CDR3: CASSRGTSGRKNTGELFF. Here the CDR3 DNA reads TGTGCCAGCAGCCGCGGGACTAGCGGGAGGAAAAACACCGGGGAGCTGTTTTTT. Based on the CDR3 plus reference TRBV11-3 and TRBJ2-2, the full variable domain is EAGVVQSPRYKIIEKKQPVAFWCNPISGHNTLYWYLQNLGQGPELLIRYENEEAVDDSQLPKDRFSAERLKGVDSTLKIQPAELGDSAVYLCASSRGTSGRKNTGELFFGEGSRLTVL.

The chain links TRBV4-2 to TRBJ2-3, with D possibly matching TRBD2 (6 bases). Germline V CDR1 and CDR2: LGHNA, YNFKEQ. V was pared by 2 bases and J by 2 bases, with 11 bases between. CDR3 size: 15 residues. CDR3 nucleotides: TGTGCCAGCAGCCAACAGGCGGGGAACACAGATACGCAGTATTTT. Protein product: CASSQQAGNTDTQYF.

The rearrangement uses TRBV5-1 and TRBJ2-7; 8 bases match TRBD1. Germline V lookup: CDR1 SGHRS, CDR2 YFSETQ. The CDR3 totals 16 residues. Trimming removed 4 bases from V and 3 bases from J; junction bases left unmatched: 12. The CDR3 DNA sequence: TGCGCCAGCAGCCCAGTCTCAGGACAGGGAAGCTACGAGCAGTACTTC. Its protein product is CASSPVSGQGSYEQYF.

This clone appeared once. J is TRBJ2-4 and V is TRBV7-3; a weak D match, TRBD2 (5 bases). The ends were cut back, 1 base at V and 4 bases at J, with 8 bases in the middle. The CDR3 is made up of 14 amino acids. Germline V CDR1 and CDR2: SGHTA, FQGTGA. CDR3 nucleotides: TGTGCCAGCAGCTTAAGAGGCGGGAAAAACATTCAGTACTTC. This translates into CASSLRGGKNIQYF.

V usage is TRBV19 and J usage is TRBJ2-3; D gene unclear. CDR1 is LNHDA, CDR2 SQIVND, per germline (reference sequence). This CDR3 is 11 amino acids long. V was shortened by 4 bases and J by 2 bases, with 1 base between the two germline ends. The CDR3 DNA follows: TGTGCCAGTAGTACCACAGATACGCAGTATTTT. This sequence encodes CASSTTDTQYF.

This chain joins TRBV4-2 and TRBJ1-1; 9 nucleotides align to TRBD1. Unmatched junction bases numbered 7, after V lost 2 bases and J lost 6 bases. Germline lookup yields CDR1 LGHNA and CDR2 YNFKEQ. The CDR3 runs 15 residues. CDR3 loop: CASSQPDRGLSEAFF. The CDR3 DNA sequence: TGTGCCAGCAGCCAACCTGACAGGGGGTTATCTGAAGCTTTCTTT.

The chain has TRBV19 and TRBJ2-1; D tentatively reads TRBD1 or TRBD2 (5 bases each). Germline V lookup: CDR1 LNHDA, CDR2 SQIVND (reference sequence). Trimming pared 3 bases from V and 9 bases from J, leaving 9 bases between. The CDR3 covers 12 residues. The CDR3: CASSMSGREQFF. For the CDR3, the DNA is TGTGCCAGTAGTATGTCGGGGCGTGAGCAGTTCTTC.